The 9 T cell receptor beta chains presented below share a single source sample, sequenced in a study of T cell repertoires in cytomegalovirus infection (dated by TCRdb to about 2019). The sample's treatment or condition label, decoded: in vitro stimulation with specific CMV peptide epitopes to enrich CMV-specific T cells. Instrument used: Illumina HiSeq 1500. TCRdb handled the public reads itself, with Q25 trimming in fastp and clone calling in MiXCR, and kept productive beta chains. Rows are combined by CDR3 protein, so each entry shows the most common genes and DNA. The sample table lists nearly 700,000 distinct CDR3 sequences, about 33% of them with a count of one. The top ten constitute roughly 18% of the sample. No antigen has been assigned to these receptors. Specimen: cultured PBMCs, collected from culture after CMV antigen stimulation. These receptors originate from a human donor in good health (CMV status not recorded). Some clones in this sample may be carry-over from other donors' samples.

The chain recombines TRBV6-6 with TRBJ1-3, with D possibly matching TRBD1 (5 bases). The CDR3 sequence is 13 residues long. CDR1 and CDR2 from the germline V gene are MNHNY and SVGAGI (reference sequence). V was cut by 5 bases and J by 10 bases, with 15 bases left in between. The CDR3 region has the DNA TGTGCCAGCAGTCGCGGAGGGGTGGGGACCATATATTTT. Its protein is CASSRGGVGTIYF.

This clonotype was counted between two and nine times. CDR3 DNA: TGTGCCAGCAGTTTATTGGGGGGGGATGAGACCCAGTACTTC. Amino acid sequence: CASSLLGGDETQYF. The V call is TRBV27, the J call TRBJ2-5; 7 bases are a match to TRBD2. Germline lookup yields CDR1 MNHEY and CDR2 SMNVEV (reference sequence). CDR3 length equals 14 residues. Trimming at V came to 1 base and at J to 5 bases, leaving 4 bases not matched to a gene.

The chain carries TRBV11-1 and TRBJ2-4; D uncertain. Trimming stripped 4 bases from V and 8 bases from J, with 12 bases between. The length of the CDR3 is 13 residues. Germline CDR1 SGHAT, CDR2 FQDESV (reference sequence). The CDR3 region has the DNA TGTGCCAGCAGCTCTGGATTAAGTGACATTCAGTACTTC. It encodes CASSSGLSDIQYF.

This clonotype was picked up a small number of times. The chain has TRBV27 and TRBJ1-6; D ambiguous. V was pared by 6 bases and J by 7 bases, with 10 bases between. Per the germline V gene, CDR1 is MNHEY and CDR2 is SMNVEV (reference sequence). This CDR3 has 13 residues. CDR3 protein: CASSPQTNSPLHF. The CDR3 DNA sequence: TGTGCCAGCAGCCCACAGACAAATTCACCCCTCCACTTT.

This clonotype showed up just a few times. The rearrangement joins TRBV7-2 to TRBJ1-6; tentative D call: TRBD1 (6 bases). This CDR3 is 16 amino acids long. From germline, CDR1 is SGHTA and CDR2 FQGNSA. V gave up 5 bases and J gave up 13 bases, with 24 bases separating them. The CDR3, as DNA: TGTGCCAGCAGCCCCATGGGTTTTGACAGGCCTAACCCCCTCCACTTT. Translation gives CASSPMGFDRPNPLHF.

This clonotype was seen many times. This sequence joins TRBV7-2 and TRBJ2-1, with 8 bases matching TRBD1. The CDR3 is 15 residues long. Germline assignment: CDR1 SGHTA and CDR2 FQGNSA. V trimming: 4 bases; J trimming: 6 bases; junction bases outside the gene matches: 8. DNA for the CDR3: TGTGCCAGCAGCTCCTGGGGACAGGTGATCAATGAGCAGTTCTTC. Amino acids: CASSSWGQVINEQFF.

This clonotype came up a few times. V is TRBV11-2 and J is TRBJ2-7; TRBD2 matches 7 bases. V was clipped by 5 bases and J by 6 bases; unmatched bases: 4. The germline V gene encodes CDR1 SGHAT and CDR2 FQNNGV. This CDR3 has 12 amino acids. This CDR3 is CASSPRGVEQYF. As DNA, the CDR3 is TGTGCCAGCAGCCCCCGGGGGGTCGAGCAGTACTTC.

This clonotype was observed a few times. The chain employs TRBV20-1 and TRBJ1-2, with 9 bases lining up with TRBD1. The CDR3 runs 14 residues. J lost 7 bases, V lost 4 bases, and 10 bases had no gene match. Germline V lookup: CDR1 DFQATT, CDR2 SNEGSKA (reference sequence). In DNA form, the CDR3 reads TGCAGTGCTACAGGGGACAGGGACTACGGTGGCTACACCTTC. Protein product: CSATGDRDYGGYTF.

The chain couples TRBV19 to TRBJ1-3; D gene ambiguous. Germline values: CDR1 LNHDA, CDR2 SQIVND (reference sequence). This CDR3 has 14 amino acids. The V gene lost 1 base and the J gene lost 2 bases, with 6 bases spanning the gap. The CDR3 protein is CASSIAEPGNTIYF. The DNA of the CDR3 is TGTGCCAGTAGTATAGCGGAACCTGGAAACACCATATATTTT.